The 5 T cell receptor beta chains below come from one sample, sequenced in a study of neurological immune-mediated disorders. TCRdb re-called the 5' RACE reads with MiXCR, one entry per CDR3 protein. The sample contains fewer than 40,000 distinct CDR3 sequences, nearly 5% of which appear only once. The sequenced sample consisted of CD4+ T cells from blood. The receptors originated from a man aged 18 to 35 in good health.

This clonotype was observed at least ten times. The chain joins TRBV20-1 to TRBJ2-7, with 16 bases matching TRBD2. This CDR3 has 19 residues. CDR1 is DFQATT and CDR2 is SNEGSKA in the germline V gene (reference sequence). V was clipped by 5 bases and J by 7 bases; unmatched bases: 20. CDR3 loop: CSAPYPPGLAGGPSWEQYF. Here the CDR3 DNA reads TGCAGTGCTCCTTACCCCCCGGGACTAGCGGGGGGGCCGTCGTGGGAGCAGTACTTC.

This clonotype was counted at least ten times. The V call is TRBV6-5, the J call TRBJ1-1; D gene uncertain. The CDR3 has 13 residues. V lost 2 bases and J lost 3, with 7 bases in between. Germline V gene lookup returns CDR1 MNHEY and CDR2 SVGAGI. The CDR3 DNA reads TGTGCCAGCAGTTACACCCGGGACACTGAAGCTTTCTTT. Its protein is CASSYTRDTEAFF.

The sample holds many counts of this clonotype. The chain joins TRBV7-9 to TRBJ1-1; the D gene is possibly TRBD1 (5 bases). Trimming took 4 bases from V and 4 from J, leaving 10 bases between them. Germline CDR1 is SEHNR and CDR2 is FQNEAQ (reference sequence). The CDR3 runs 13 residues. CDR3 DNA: TGTGCCAGCAGCTCCCTGGGGGGCACTGAAGCTTTCTTT. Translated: CASSSLGGTEAFF.

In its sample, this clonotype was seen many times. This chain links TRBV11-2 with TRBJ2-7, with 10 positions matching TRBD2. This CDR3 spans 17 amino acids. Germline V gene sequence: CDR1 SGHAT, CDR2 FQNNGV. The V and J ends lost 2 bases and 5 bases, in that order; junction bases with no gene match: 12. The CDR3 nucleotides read TGTGCCAGCAGCTTAAATGGCAGGGCTAGCGGGGGCCACGAGCAGTACTTC. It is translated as CASSLNGRASGGHEQYF.

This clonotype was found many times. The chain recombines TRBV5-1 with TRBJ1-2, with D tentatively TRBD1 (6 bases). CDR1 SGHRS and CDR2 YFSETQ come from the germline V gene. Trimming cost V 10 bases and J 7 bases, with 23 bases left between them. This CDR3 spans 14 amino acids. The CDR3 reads CAVQEEGDYSGYTF. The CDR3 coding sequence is TGCGCCGTACAGGAGGAGGGGGACTATTCTGGCTACACCTTC. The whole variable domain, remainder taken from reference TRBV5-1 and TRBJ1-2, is KAGVTQTPRYLIKTRGQQVTLSCSPISGHRSVSWYQQTPGQGLQFLFEYFSETQRNKGNFPGRFSGRQFSNSRSEMNVSTLELGDSALYLCAVQEEGDYSGYTFGSGTRLTVV.